A single sample is the source of the 26 T cell receptor beta chains below, sequenced in a study of cytomegalovirus exposure and HLA in healthy donors. The data were produced by immunoSEQ multiplex PCR, yet TCRdb's version contains in-frame clones alone and is incomplete. The sample consists of under 250,000 clones, about 86% of them appearing once. Sequencing used PBMCs. All receptors derive from a man aged 18 to 29 in good health and CMV-seronegative.

V and J are TRBV28 and TRBJ1-5; a possible D gene is TRBD1 (5 bases). Germline CDR1 and CDR2: MDHEN and SYDVKM. The V end was cut by 10 bases, the J end by 8 bases, with 15 bases between. The CDR3 length is 12 residues. The CDR3 is CAIDQGGEPQHF. The CDR3 coding sequence is TGTGCCATAGACCAGGGAGGGGAGCCCCAGCATTTT.

The chain links TRBV25-1 to TRBJ1-1; D is uncertain. This CDR3 region has 14 residues. Germline V gene lookup returns CDR1 MGHDK and CDR2 SYGVNS. V dropped 3 bases and J dropped 1 base, with 9 bases sitting between them. CDR3 bases: TGTGCCAGCAGTGAGTCAGGCGAGAACACTGAAGCTTTCTTT. Translation gives CASSESGENTEAFF. The full variable domain, rest sourced from reference TRBV25-1 and TRBJ1-1, is EADIYQTPRYLVIGTGKKITLECSQTMGHDKMYWYQQDPGMELHLIHYSYGVNSTEKGDLSSESTVSRIRTEHFPLTLESARPSHTSQYLCASSESGENTEAFFGQGTRLTVV.

This clone was observed a few times. The V gene is TRBV28, the J gene TRBJ2-7; D is perhaps TRBD1 (6 bases). CDR3 size: 12 residues. Per germline, CDR1 MDHEN and CDR2 SYDVKM. CDR3 DNA sequence: TGTGGTAGACCAGGGGAAAGACGCGAGCAGTACTTC. Its protein is CGRPGERREQYF.

The DNA for the CDR3 is TGTGCCAGCACCCGCGGGCGCGAAACTGAAGCTTTCTTT. It encodes CASTRGRETEAFF. V gene TRBV6-1 combines with J gene TRBJ1-1, with D unresolved. This CDR3 has 13 amino acids. From germline, CDR1 is MNHNS and CDR2 SASEGT. The V end lost 7 bases, the J end lost 5 bases, and 14 bases lay between the germline ends.

V is TRBV4-3 and J is TRBJ2-1; D possibly corresponds to TRBD2 (5 bases). The germline gives CDR1 LGHNA, CDR2 YSLEER. V lost 3 bases and J lost 1, with 10 bases in between. The CDR3 covers 15 residues. CDR3 in amino acids: CASSQMDLSYNEQFF. Here the CDR3 DNA reads TGCGCCAGCAGCCAGATGGACTTATCCTACAATGAGCAGTTCTTC.

This clone was seen just once. The chain has TRBV5-4 and TRBJ2-3; a possible D gene is TRBD2 (7 bases). The CDR3 covers 14 residues. With 0 bases removed from V and 4 bases from J, the gap between germline ends came to 9 bases. The germline gives CDR1 SGHNT, CDR2 YYREEE (reference sequence). CDR3 sequence reads: CASSLAGGADTQYF. CDR3 DNA sequence: TGTGCCAGCAGCTTGGCGGGGGGCGCAGATACGCAGTATTTT.

The V gene is TRBV7-9, the J gene TRBJ2-2; 9 nucleotides match TRBD1. This CDR3 comprises 15 residues. V lost 4 bases and J lost 2; bases outside the gene matches: 2. Germline values: CDR1 SEHNR, CDR2 FQNEAQ (reference sequence). The CDR3 sequence: CASSSGQGNTGELFF. CDR3 nucleotides: TGTGCCAGCAGCTCGGGACAGGGCAACACCGGGGAGCTGTTTTTT.

The genes are TRBV19 and TRBJ2-1, with TRBD2 matching over 10 bases. V shed 6 bases and J 5 bases; nucleotides not matched to a gene: 7. Germline lookup yields CDR1 LNHDA and CDR2 SQIVND (reference sequence). The CDR3 loop spans 15 amino acids. This chain's CDR3 is CASRKLAGPNNEQFF. CDR3 bases: TGTGCCAGTAGGAAACTAGCGGGGCCAAACAATGAGCAGTTCTTC.

The chain couples TRBV7-6 to TRBJ1-6; possible D gene TRBD1, 6 bases. From germline, CDR1 is SGHVS and CDR2 FNYEAQ. The CDR3 runs 15 residues. The V end lost 5 bases, the J end lost 10 bases, and 18 bases lay between the germline ends. CDR3 amino acids: CASSARVAGESPLHF. CDR3 DNA sequence: TGTGCCAGCAGCGCGAGGGTGGCAGGGGAATCACCCCTCCACTTT. The whole variable domain, filled in from reference TRBV7-6 and TRBJ1-6, reads GAGVSQSPRYKVTKRGQDVALRCDPISGHVSLYWYRQALGQGPEFLTYFNYEAQQDKSGLPNDRFSAERPEGSISTLTIQRTEQRDSAMYRCASSARVAGESPLHFGNGTRLTVT.

This rearrangement joins TRBV5-1 to TRBJ2-5; D is undetermined. The CDR3 has 11 amino acids. V shed 1 base and J shed 4 bases, with 2 bases lying between them. CDR1 and CDR2 (germline): SGHRS, YFSETQ. The CDR3: CASSLRETQYF. CDR3 bases: TGCGCCAGCAGCTTGCGAGAGACCCAGTACTTC.

This clone occurred once. The rearrangement links TRBV5-1 to TRBJ2-7, with 13 bases that match TRBD2. The CDR3 loop spans 17 amino acids. Germline V lookup: CDR1 SGHRS, CDR2 YFSETQ. The V segment lost 1 base and the J segment 3 bases; nucleotides outside the gene matches: 7. The CDR3 sequence: CASSLSLLAGGLYEQYF. CDR3 bases: TGCGCCAGCAGCTTGAGTCTACTAGCGGGAGGGCTCTACGAGCAGTACTTC.

This clone was seen more than once but under ten times. The CDR3 loop is CSGLRGTSQQETQYF. DNA for the CDR3: TGCAGCGGACTAAGAGGGACTAGCCAACAAGAGACCCAGTACTTC. The chain carries TRBV29-1 and TRBJ2-5; 9 bases are a match to TRBD2. V lost 7 bases, J lost 2 bases, and 11 bases stayed unmatched. Per the germline V gene, CDR1 is SQVTM and CDR2 is ANQGSEA. The CDR3 is 15 residues long.

The rearrangement links TRBV5-6 to TRBJ1-6; 7 bases agree with TRBD1. Germline V gene sequence: CDR1 SGHDT, CDR2 YYEEEE. V dropped 4 bases and J dropped 2; count of bases not matched to a gene: 6. The CDR3 runs to 16 residues. The CDR3 loop reads CASSTWDSPYNSPLHF. The CDR3 DNA reads as TGTGCCAGCAGCACCTGGGACAGCCCCTATAATTCACCCCTCCACTTT.

This chain connects TRBV7-3 to TRBJ2-2, with 7 positions matching TRBD1. Germline CDR1 and CDR2: SGHTA and FQGTGA. V shed 4 bases and J 5 bases; nucleotides not matched to a gene: 7. The CDR3 covers 15 residues. In nucleotides, the CDR3 is TGTGCCAGCAGCTCGACAGGGCTTGGGACCGGGGAGCTGTTTTTT. Amino acid sequence: CASSSTGLGTGELFF.

This chain uses TRBV11-3 with TRBJ2-7, with 8 nucleotides matching TRBD1. The V gene's germline CDR1 is SGHNT and CDR2 YENEEA. Trimming at V came to 2 bases and at J to 4 bases, leaving 1 base not matched to a gene. The CDR3 is made up of 13 amino acids. In DNA, the CDR3 is TGTGCCAGCAGCTTACAGGGGGCTTACGAGCAGTACTTC. Protein sequence: CASSLQGAYEQYF.

CDR3: CASSFGSTGAGNTIYF. CDR3 sequence (DNA): TGCGCCAGCAGCTTCGGATCGACAGGGGCTGGAAACACCATATATTTT. The chain combines TRBV5-1 with TRBJ1-3, with 8 bases matching TRBD1. The CDR3 runs to 16 residues. The V gene end was trimmed by 2 bases and the J gene end by 2 bases; junction bases not matched to a gene: 6. Germline V gene sequence: CDR1 SGHRS, CDR2 YFSETQ.

The V and J genes are TRBV7-2 and TRBJ2-5; 7 nucleotides match TRBD1. Germline assignment: CDR1 SGHTA and CDR2 FQGNSA. The CDR3 length is 14 residues. J lost 4 bases, V lost 7 bases, and 9 bases had no gene match. DNA of the CDR3: TGTGCCAGCACTCTGACAGGGTTGGTAGAGACCCAGTACTTC. Protein product: CASTLTGLVETQYF.

As DNA, the CDR3 is TGTGCCAGCAGTACAGGGACTGGAAACACCATATATTTT. Translating gives CASSTGTGNTIYF. The chain carries TRBV11-2 and TRBJ1-3, with D perhaps matching TRBD1 (6 bases). Germline-derived CDR1 and CDR2 are SGHAT and FQNNGV. The length of the CDR3 is 13 residues. Deletions cut 6 bases from V and 2 bases from J, with 8 bases between.

This clone showed up just once. The rearrangement uses TRBV29-1 and TRBJ2-5, with 7 nucleotides matching TRBD1. The trim removed 6 bases at V and 5 bases at J, leaving 6 bases unmatched. There are 12 residues in the CDR3. Per the germline V gene, CDR1 is SQVTM and CDR2 is ANQGSEA. CDR3 sequence: CSVTTGEETQYF. The CDR3 region has the DNA TGCAGCGTCACAACAGGGGAGGAGACCCAGTACTTC.

The gene calls are TRBV6-5 and TRBJ2-7; 7 bases align to TRBD2. Trimming cost V 7 bases and J 0 bases; bases outside gene matches: 6. Germline V gene lookup returns CDR1 MNHEY and CDR2 SVGAGI. The CDR3 has 14 residues. The CDR3 nucleotides read TGTGCCAGCACCCCTAGCGGAGGCTCCTACGAGCAGTACTTC. Translating gives CASTPSGGSYEQYF.

The V and J genes are TRBV5-5 and TRBJ2-3, with TRBD2 identical over 8 bases. The CDR3 extends over 16 amino acids. The germline gives CDR1 SGHKS, CDR2 YYEKEE (reference sequence). The ends lost 0 bases at V and 4 bases at J; junction bases unmatched: 7. This CDR3 reads CASSLGIGRAADTQYF. CDR3 nucleotide sequence: TGTGCCAGCAGCTTGGGTATCGGGAGGGCCGCAGATACGCAGTATTTT.

The V call is TRBV28, the J call TRBJ1-3, with 7 bases that match TRBD1. The CDR3 covers 12 residues. Germline CDR1 MDHEN, CDR2 SYDVKM. Unmatched junction bases numbered 8, after V lost 10 bases and J lost 8 bases. CDR3 coding DNA: TGTGCCACCACGACAGGGTCGGACACCATATATTTT. Protein: CATTTGSDTIYF.

This chain links TRBV6-5 with TRBJ2-1; TRBD2 matches 7 bases. Germline CDR1 MNHEY, CDR2 SVGAGI. The CDR3 runs to 14 residues. V trimming: 7 bases; J trimming: 5 bases; junction bases outside the gene matches: 8. The CDR3 DNA sequence: TGTGCCAGCAAAACTAGCGAACCAAACAATGAGCAGTTCTTC. Amino acid sequence: CASKTSEPNNEQFF.

V and J are TRBV18 and TRBJ2-5, with a tentative D call TRBD1 (5 bases). This CDR3 contains 14 residues. The V gene lost 6 bases and the J gene lost 1 base, with 12 bases spanning the gap. Germline assignment: CDR1 KGHSH and CDR2 LQKENI. CDR3: CASSASGLQETQYF. As DNA, the CDR3 is TGTGCCAGCTCTGCTTCAGGGCTCCAAGAGACCCAGTACTTC.

The CDR3, as DNA: TGTGCCAGCAGTCTGACTAGCACCCCCCAAGAGACCCAGTACTTC. Translated, it gives CASSLTSTPQETQYF. The chain is built from TRBV27 and TRBJ2-5, with 7 positions matching TRBD2. The CDR3 contains 15 residues. Germline loops: CDR1 MNHEY, CDR2 SMNVEV (reference sequence). Trimming took 5 bases from V and 1 from J; bases not matched to a gene: 7.

V and J are TRBV2 and TRBJ2-5, with 7 bases aligning to TRBD2. Germline values: CDR1 SNHLY, CDR2 FYNNEI. This CDR3 is built from 14 residues. After removal of 2 bases from V and 9 bases from J, the junction contained 9 bases not matched to a gene. CDR3 sequence reads: CASSEMGGRAAQYF. CDR3 coding DNA: TGTGCCAGCAGTGAAATGGGCGGGAGAGCGGCCCAGTACTTC.